The 11 T cell receptor beta chains in this list originate from one sample, sequenced in a study of metastatic and nonmetastatic thyroid tumors. TCRdb recomputed clones from the PCR reads via MiXCR. Of about 39,000 clones detected, around 18% appear once; the ten largest clones hold around 13%. Patients were all untreated before their thyroid surgery. The sequenced sample was tumor tissue. These TCRs come from a female donor with papillary thyroid cancer or a benign thyroid nodule (not recorded which). Some clones in this sample may be carry-over from other donors' samples.

Many counts were recorded for this clone. The chain carries TRBV4-2 and TRBJ2-7, with 9 bases aligning to TRBD2. The CDR3 extends over 15 amino acids. CDR1 is LGHNA and CDR2 is YNFKEQ in the germline V gene. The ends lost 1 base at V and 13 bases at J; junction bases unmatched: 14. The chain's CDR3 is CASSQVSSGSLLLYF. Written as DNA, the CDR3 is TGTGCCAGCAGCCAAGTGAGTAGCGGGAGCCTCCTCCTTTACTTC.

This clone was seen ten or more times. In DNA form, the CDR3 reads TGTGCCAGCAGCCAAGAGGAGGGCGCCCCGGGGGGTATCGAGCAGTACTTC. Translating it yields CASSQEEGAPGGIEQYF. The V call is TRBV4-2, the J call TRBJ2-7, with 7 nucleotides matching TRBD2. CDR1 is LGHNA, CDR2 YNFKEQ, per germline. V lost 0 bases to trimming and J lost 6 bases; unmatched junction nucleotides: 14. The CDR3 spans 17 residues.

This clone is classed as medium-sized. The chain couples TRBV6-1 to TRBJ1-2, with a possible D match to TRBD1 (6 bases). CDR1 and CDR2 (germline): MNHNS, SASEGT. The CDR3 contains 12 residues. V was clipped by 6 bases and J by 7 bases, with 12 bases between them. The DNA for the CDR3 is TGTGCCAGCAGGCTCAGGGGAGGTGGCTACACCTTC. Amino acid sequence: CASRLRGGGYTF.

The count of this clone is one. V usage is TRBV5-1 and J usage is TRBJ2-7, with no clear D. With 5 bases removed from V and 0 bases from J, the gap between germline ends came to 15 bases. The CDR3 has 15 residues. Germline CDR1 and CDR2: SGHRS and YFSETQ. Written as DNA, the CDR3 is TGCGCCAGCAGTCATATCATGGGGTACTCCTACGAGCAGTACTTC. Amino acid sequence: CASSHIMGYSYEQYF.

This clone was picked up many times. The rearrangement uses TRBV5-6 and TRBJ1-2; the match to TRBD1 covers 9 bases. The germline V gene has CDR1 SGHDT and CDR2 YYEEEE. CDR3 length: 13 residues. Trimming cost V 2 bases and J 5 bases; bases outside gene matches: 1. CDR3 residues: CASSFGQGYGYTF. CDR3 DNA sequence: TGTGCCAGCAGCTTCGGACAGGGGTATGGCTACACCTTC.

This clone was recorded many times. The chain uses TRBV2 and TRBJ2-3; 7 bases match TRBD1. Trimming at V came to 7 bases and at J to 3 bases, leaving 4 bases not matched to a gene. Looked up from germline, CDR1 is SNHLY and CDR2 is FYNNEI. The CDR3 covers 13 residues. CDR3 in amino acids: CASKADRTDTQYF. CDR3 DNA: TGTGCCAGCAAAGCGGACAGGACAGATACGCAGTATTTT.

Details on this clone: This may be a read error: a much more frequent sequence differs by one nucleotide. The genes are TRBV2 and TRBJ2-5; D remains unclear. This CDR3 has 13 amino acids. Per the germline V gene, CDR1 is SNHLY and CDR2 is FYNNEI. V was clipped by 6 bases and J by 8 bases, with 16 bases between them. The CDR3 region has the DNA TGTGCCAGCAGAAGTGAACCCTGGGATACCCAGTACTTC. Encoded protein: CASRSEPWDTQYF.

This clone was observed at least ten times. The rearrangement links TRBV11-1 to TRBJ1-1; D might be TRBD1 (5 bases). This CDR3 region has 16 residues. Trimming shortened V by 2 bases and J by 4 bases, and 17 bases separated the two germline ends. CDR1 is SGHAT, CDR2 FQDESV, per germline (reference sequence). The CDR3 nucleotides read TGTGCCAGCAGCTTAATGGGACGGAGGGTGGGCACTGAAGCTTTCTTT. Encoded protein: CASSLMGRRVGTEAFF.

This clone was counted a few times. This sequence may be a read error, since a much larger clone differs from it by one base. V and J are TRBV29-1 and TRBJ2-1, with D perhaps given as TRBD1 or TRBD2 (5 bases each). With 6 bases removed from V and 8 bases from J, the gap between germline ends came to 20 bases. Germline loops: CDR1 SQVTM, CDR2 ANQGSEA. CDR3 length: 14 residues. The chain's CDR3 is CSVCRGPLRDEQFF. The CDR3, as DNA: TGCAGCGTGTGTCGGGGCCCTCTGCGAGATGAGCAGTTCTTC.

This clone was counted ten times or more. The rearrangement links TRBV11-2 to TRBJ2-3; D gene unclear. CDR3 length equals 13 residues. V lost 0 bases and J 7 bases, leaving 8 bases between the germline ends. Germline CDR1 and CDR2: SGHAT and FQNNGV. For the CDR3, the DNA is TGTGCCAGCAGCTTAGATCGTGGAAATACGCAGTATTTT. Translated: CASSLDRGNTQYF.

There are many counts of this clone. This chain links TRBV5-6 with TRBJ2-5, with unresolved D. The CDR3 totals 15 residues. Germline CDR1 is SGHDT and CDR2 is YYEEEE. V gave up 4 bases and J gave up 1 base, with 14 bases separating them. CDR3 sequence reads: CASSERMFGQETQYF. In DNA form, the CDR3 reads TGTGCCAGCAGCGAGAGGATGTTTGGCCAAGAGACCCAGTACTTC. Using reference TRBV5-6 and TRBJ2-5 for the parts outside the CDR3, the full variable domain is DAGVTQSPTHLIKTRGQQVTLRCSPKSGHDTVSWYQQALGQGPQFIFQYYEEEERQRGNFPDRFSGHQFPNYSSELNVNALLLGDSALYLCASSERMFGQETQYFGPGTRLLVL.